This is a list of T cell receptor beta chains from one sample in a study of blood T cell repertoires in COVID-19. Profiling relied on immunoSEQ multiplex PCR, and the TCRdb table lists in-frame clones only, not all of them. The data contain some 110,000 clones, over 80% of them singletons. Sequenced material: PBMCs or T cells enriched from blood (not recorded which). The receptors come from a woman aged 25 to 39 who had recovered from COVID-19. The CDR3 runs from the conserved cysteine through the conserved F or W. Fields, in order: V gene, CDR3 length, D gene, J gene, clone size, CDR3 protein, CDR3 DNA. The D gene is left open where the match is weak. Size is stated for part of the rows, as once, few or many counts, or as a class when the clone is expanded.

TRBV28,16,TRBD1,TRBJ2-7,few,CASSLGGWVSSYEQYF,TGTGCCAGCAGCCTAGGGGGCTGGGTCTCCTCCTACGAGCAGTACTTC
TRBV19,19,TRBD1,TRBJ2-6,-,CASSPGTGGALSGANVLTF,TGTGCCAGTAGTCCCGGGACAGGGGGCGCTTTATCTGGGGCCAACGTCCTGACTTTC
TRBV2,15,TRBD2,TRBJ2-1,-,CASSEAGLAGNEQFF,TGTGCCAGCAGTGAAGCGGGCTTAGCGGGGAATGAGCAGTTCTTC
TRBV2,14,-,TRBJ2-3,-,CASHRNLMTDTQYF,TGTGCCAGCCACAGGAATTTGATGACAGATACGCAGTATTTT
TRBV6-2/TRBV6-3,20,TRBD2,TRBJ2-7,-,CASSYVRGRVVAGVEHEQYF,TGTGCCAGCAGTTACGTTAGGGGGCGCGTGGTAGCGGGAGTGGAACACGAGCAGTACTTC
TRBV6-6,13,-,TRBJ1-2,-,CASRGSDSYGYTF,TGTGCCAGCAGGGGATCGGACAGCTATGGCTACACCTTC
TRBV30,13,-,TRBJ1-2,-,CAWSVSRAYGYTF,TGTGCCTGGAGTGTATCCAGGGCCTATGGCTACACCTTC
TRBV2,15,TRBD2,TRBJ2-3,-,CASIPTSRSTDTQYF,TGTGCCAGCATCCCGACTAGCCGAAGCACAGATACGCAGTATTTT
TRBV2,13,TRBD1,TRBJ2-7,-,CASSSGQHYEQYF,TGTGCCAGCAGTTCGGGACAGCACTACGAGCAGTACTTC
TRBV19,14,-,TRBJ1-2,-,CASSYRTNSYGYTF,TGTGCCAGTAGTTACAGGACGAACAGCTATGGCTACACCTTC
TRBV27,14,TRBD1,TRBJ2-2,-,CASGRQGNTGELFF,TGTGCCAGCGGGAGACAGGGGAACACCGGGGAGCTGTTTTTT